The 12 T cell receptor beta chains presented below share a single source sample, sequenced in a study of blood T cell repertoires in COVID-19. Assay: immunoSEQ multiplex PCR; the TCRdb copy retains only in-frame clones and omits some. The sample shows about 120,000 clones, 85% of them seen only once. Input material: peripheral blood. The receptors derive from a woman over 75 with acute or convalescent COVID-19.

The gene calls are TRBV18 and TRBJ1-2; D is undetermined. In germline, CDR1 is KGHSH, CDR2 LQKENI. V was shortened by 3 bases and J by 5 bases, with 10 bases between the two germline ends. The CDR3 length is 13 residues. CDR3 nucleotide sequence: TGTGCCAGCTCACCGAACCTCCTATATGGCTACACCTTC. Its protein product is CASSPNLLYGYTF.

This clone was seen a handful of times. CDR3 nucleotides: TGTGCCAGCAGCCAAGCGGTTGCGGAAGTCGGAAACACCATATATTTT. Translated, it gives CASSQAVAEVGNTIYF. The chain joins TRBV4-2 to TRBJ1-3, with D hard to call. Trimming removed 1 base from V and 4 bases from J, with 14 bases in between. This CDR3 has 16 amino acids. In germline, CDR1 is LGHNA, CDR2 YNFKEQ.

This rearrangement joins TRBV7-2 to TRBJ2-7, with TRBD1 as a possible D gene (5 bases). CDR1 and CDR2 from the germline V gene are SGHTA and FQGNSA. Trimming shortened V by 5 bases and J by 12 bases, and 17 bases separated the two germline ends. The CDR3 is 12 residues long. The CDR3 DNA follows: TGTGCCAGCAGCGTCCAGGGTAGGGTACGGTACTTC. This gives the protein CASSVQGRVRYF.

A single count supports this clone. The chain is built from TRBV5-1 and TRBJ2-3; no firm D call. Trimming left V 1 base short and J 6 bases short, with 15 bases between. The germline V gene has CDR1 SGHRS and CDR2 YFSETQ. This CDR3 has 15 residues. The CDR3 nucleotides are TGCGCCAGCAGCTTGAAGGTGCGCGACATGGATACGCAGTATTTT. This encodes CASSLKVRDMDTQYF.

This chain links TRBV5-1 with TRBJ2-3; 10 bases match TRBD2. With V trimmed by 3 bases and J by 5 bases, 6 bases remained unmatched. Germline V gives CDR1 SGHRS, CDR2 YFSETQ. The CDR3 consists of 15 residues. CDR3 in DNA: TGCGCCAGCAGCTACCTAGCGGGGGATGGAGATACGCAGTATTTT. It specifies CASSYLAGDGDTQYF.

The chain combines TRBV6-5 with TRBJ1-2; D gene ambiguous. V lost 7 bases and J 8 bases, leaving 17 bases between the germline ends. The CDR3 extends over 13 amino acids. The germline V gene has CDR1 MNHEY and CDR2 SVGAGI. The CDR3 DNA sequence: TGTGCCAGCACCCGTAACCCGGGAGAGGGCTACACCTTC. This sequence encodes CASTRNPGEGYTF.

V usage is TRBV29-1 and J usage is TRBJ2-7; 9 nucleotides match TRBD1. CDR1 and CDR2 (germline): SQVTM, ANQGSEA. The V gene end was trimmed by 4 bases and the J gene end by 3 bases; junction bases not matched to a gene: 7. The CDR3 length is 14 residues. The CDR3 loop is CSVVPGQGIYEQYF. CDR3 DNA: TGCAGCGTTGTACCGGGACAGGGTATCTACGAGCAGTACTTC.

This chain joins TRBV7-8 and TRBJ2-3; 9 bases map to TRBD2. The CDR3 is 17 residues long. Germline loops: CDR1 SGHVS, CDR2 FQNEAQ. Germline trimming cut 3 bases from V and 5 bases from J; bases unmatched to any gene: 12. CDR3 loop: CASSFLGLAGARDTQYF. CDR3 nucleotides: TGTGCCAGCAGCTTCCTTGGGTTAGCGGGGGCGAGAGATACGCAGTATTTT.

V usage is TRBV5-1 and J usage is TRBJ1-5; a possible D gene is TRBD1 (5 bases). Germline CDR1 is SGHRS and CDR2 is YFSETQ. V was pared by 0 bases and J by 3 bases, with 7 bases between. This CDR3 has 14 residues. CDR3 DNA: TGCGCCAGCAGCTTGGCAGGGTTCAATCAGCCCCAGCATTTT. Amino acid sequence: CASSLAGFNQPQHF. The full variable domain, its missing parts supplied by reference TRBV5-1 and TRBJ1-5, is KAGVTQTPRYLIKTRGQQVTLSCSPISGHRSVSWYQQTPGQGLQFLFEYFSETQRNKGNFPGRFSGRQFSNSRSEMNVSTLELGDSALYLCASSLAGFNQPQHFGDGTRLSIL.

This clone was seen just once. The rearrangement uses TRBV5-4 and TRBJ1-2; 9 nucleotides align to TRBD1. V gave up 0 bases and J gave up 4 bases; unmatched junction bases: 7. CDR1 and CDR2 (germline): SGHNT, YYREEE (reference sequence). The CDR3 is made up of 16 amino acids. CDR3 in DNA: TGTGCCAGCAGCTTGGAGGAGGGACAGGGTACCTATGGCTACACCTTC. Its translation: CASSLEEGQGTYGYTF.

The chain is built from TRBV18 and TRBJ1-1, with 10 bases matching TRBD1. Per germline, CDR1 KGHSH and CDR2 LQKENI. This CDR3 spans 15 amino acids. The V and J ends lost 7 bases and 1 base, in that order; junction bases with no gene match: 6. CDR3 coding DNA: TGTGCCAGCTTACCGGGACAGGGGTGGAACACTGAAGCTTTCTTT. Translated: CASLPGQGWNTEAFF.

The chain couples TRBV2 to TRBJ1-1, with D uncertain. This CDR3 has 12 residues. From germline, CDR1 is SNHLY and CDR2 FYNNEI. The germline V and J ends were trimmed by 7 bases and 1 base, with 7 bases remaining between them. In nucleotides, the CDR3 is TGTGCCAGCAAAGGAGGGAACACTGAAGCTTTCTTT. It specifies CASKGGNTEAFF.